Shown below are 23 T cell receptor beta chains from a single sample sequenced in a study of shared clonotypes between healthy human individuals. Only CD45RO-negative cells positively selected for CCR7 counted as naive CD8 cells, so terminally differentiated effector memory CD45RA+ cells were excluded. The table came from immunoSEQ multiplex PCR; TCRdb's copy has only in-frame clones and leaves some out. The repertoire holds about 2.1 million clones, with 93% as singletons. The sequenced sample consisted of naive CD8+ T cells from PBMCs. These receptors originate from a man aged 18 to 30 in good health. Some clones in this sample may be carry-over from other donors' samples.

The chain employs TRBV6-5 and TRBJ2-1, with D hard to call. From germline, CDR1 is MNHEY and CDR2 SVGAGI. This CDR3 spans 16 amino acids. V was trimmed by 0 bases and J by 6 bases, leaving 15 bases between them. The CDR3 sequence is CASSYSWQPKRNEQFF. CDR3 DNA sequence: TGTGCCAGCAGTTACTCGTGGCAGCCCAAACGCAATGAGCAGTTCTTC.

The chain combines TRBV4-3 with TRBJ1-2; D may be TRBD1 (5 bases). Germline V lookup: CDR1 LGHNA, CDR2 YSLEER. V shed 1 base and J shed 2 bases, with 11 bases lying between them. The CDR3 sequence is 15 residues long. CDR3 residues: CASSQGQINNYGYTF. The CDR3 region has the DNA TGCGCCAGCAGCCAAGGACAGATTAACAACTATGGCTACACCTTC.

The chain couples TRBV6-1 to TRBJ1-3; 9 bases fit TRBD1. The CDR3 has 16 residues. Germline assignment: CDR1 MNHNS and CDR2 SASEGT. V shed 2 bases, J shed 2 bases, and the junction held 4 bases outside the gene matches. CDR3 sequence: CASSEYRGLTGNTIYF. Here the CDR3 DNA reads TGTGCCAGCAGTGAATACAGGGGGCTCACTGGAAACACCATATATTTT.

The J gene is TRBJ2-1, the V gene TRBV7-9; the match to TRBD1 covers 9 bases. V shed 10 bases, J shed 9 bases, and the junction held 4 bases outside the gene matches. This CDR3 has 11 residues. The germline V gene encodes CDR1 SEHNR and CDR2 FQNEAQ (reference sequence). Here the CDR3 DNA reads TGTGCCACCGGGACAGGGATTGAGCAGTTCTTC. Translated: CATGTGIEQFF. Together with reference TRBV7-9 and TRBJ2-1, the CDR3 gives the full variable domain: DTGVSQNPRHKITKRGQNVTFRCDPISEHNRLYWYRQTLGQGPEFLTYFQNEAQLEKSRLLSDRFSAERPKGSFSTLEIQRTEQGDSAMYLCATGTGIEQFFGPGTRLTVL.

J is TRBJ2-7 and V is TRBV13; a weak D match, TRBD2 (5 bases). Trimming removed 5 bases from V and 7 bases from J, with 21 bases in between. This CDR3 has 15 residues. The germline V gene has CDR1 PRHDT and CDR2 FYEKMQ (reference sequence). The CDR3 region has the DNA TGTGCCAGCAGCCCCGGAGGTGTCGGGTCGAGAGAGCAGTACTTC. Translation gives CASSPGGVGSREQYF.

This clone was seen only a few times. This chain uses TRBV7-9 with TRBJ1-1; the D is unclear. Germline values: CDR1 SEHNR, CDR2 FQNEAQ (reference sequence). The CDR3 has 13 amino acids. Deletions cut 1 base from V and 5 bases from J, with 8 bases between. The CDR3 DNA is TGTGCCAGCAGCTTAGTTCCGGGGACTGAAGCTTTCTTT. This gives the protein CASSLVPGTEAFF.

Concerning this clone itself: The same CDR3 also results from other DNA sequences found in this sample. J is TRBJ1-3 and V is TRBV6-5; D is unclear. The germline V gene has CDR1 MNHEY and CDR2 SVGAGI. Between the trimmed V and J ends, which lost 4 bases and 2 bases, there was a span of 6 bases. This CDR3 has 13 amino acids. The CDR3 is CASSSGAGNTIYF. The CDR3 DNA reads as TGTGCCAGCAGTTCCGGAGCTGGAAACACCATATATTTT.

This chain connects TRBV7-9 to TRBJ1-4; D may be TRBD1 (5 bases). This CDR3 spans 17 amino acids. Between the trimmed V and J ends, which lost 4 bases and 0 bases, there was a span of 15 bases. CDR1 is SEHNR and CDR2 is FQNEAQ in the germline V gene (reference sequence). The CDR3 nucleotides are TGTGCCAGCAGCTATAGAATCAGGGATGCAACTAATGAAAAACTGTTTTTT. Its translation is CASSYRIRDATNEKLFF.

About this clone: This sample includes further DNA sequences coding for the same CDR3. This chain uses TRBV27 with TRBJ2-1; a weak D match, TRBD1 (5 bases). The CDR3 is 13 amino acids. The germline V and J ends were trimmed by 5 bases and 6 bases, with 11 bases remaining between them. The V gene's germline CDR1 is MNHEY and CDR2 SMNVEV (reference sequence). The DNA for the CDR3 is TGTGCCAGCAGTCCTGGGGCTCTCAATGAGCAGTTCTTC. It codes for CASSPGALNEQFF.

This rearrangement joins TRBV2 to TRBJ2-1, with TRBD2 matching over 7 bases. With 3 bases clipped from V and 0 bases from J, the junction kept 5 bases outside the gene matches. Germline V gene lookup returns CDR1 SNHLY and CDR2 FYNNEI. The CDR3 sequence is 16 residues long. CDR3 sequence reads: CASSDSRESSYNEQFF. The DNA of the CDR3 is TGTGCCAGCAGTGACTCGCGGGAGAGCTCCTACAATGAGCAGTTCTTC.

This clone was detected only a few times. The V and J genes are TRBV28 and TRBJ1-5; D is undetermined. This CDR3 is 15 amino acids long. The germline gives CDR1 MDHEN, CDR2 SYDVKM. V lost 3 bases and J lost 3, with 12 bases in between. The CDR3 spells CASSFVRLINQPQHF. CDR3 coding DNA: TGTGCCAGCAGTTTTGTTAGGTTGATCAATCAGCCCCAGCATTTT.

The V gene is TRBV9, the J gene TRBJ2-1; D not resolved. This CDR3 is 12 amino acids long. Trimming removed 4 bases from V and 5 bases from J, with 7 bases in between. Germline CDR1 SGDLS, CDR2 YYNGEE. CDR3 coding DNA: TGTGCCAGCAGCCTTCAAAACAATGAGCAGTTCTTC. It yields the protein CASSLQNNEQFF.

This sequence joins TRBV5-1 and TRBJ2-3; 9 bases are shared with TRBD1. The length of the CDR3 is 17 residues. Germline trimming cut 0 bases from V and 4 bases from J; bases unmatched to any gene: 9. Germline-derived CDR1 and CDR2 are SGHRS and YFSETQ. CDR3 nucleotide sequence: TGCGCCAGCAGCTTGGCCTGGACGGGACAGGGTCCAGATACGCAGTATTTT. It translates to CASSLAWTGQGPDTQYF. Drawing the rest from reference TRBV5-1 and TRBJ2-3, the complete variable domain is KAGVTQTPRYLIKTRGQQVTLSCSPISGHRSVSWYQQTPGQGLQFLFEYFSETQRNKGNFPGRFSGRQFSNSRSEMNVSTLELGDSALYLCASSLAWTGQGPDTQYFGPGTRLTVL.

Points on this clone: Other DNA sequences in the sample encode the same CDR3. The V gene is TRBV28, the J gene TRBJ2-7, with 8 positions matching TRBD1. The CDR3 is made up of 14 amino acids. The germline V gene has CDR1 MDHEN and CDR2 SYDVKM. V shed 2 bases, J shed 4 bases, and the junction held 4 bases outside the gene matches. CDR3: CASSLTRGRYEQYF. CDR3 sequence (DNA): TGTGCCAGCAGTTTAACCAGGGGGCGGTACGAGCAGTACTTC.

The gene calls are TRBV28 and TRBJ1-5; D not certain. The CDR3 covers 15 residues. The germline V gene has CDR1 MDHEN and CDR2 SYDVKM. The V end lost 3 bases, the J end lost 5 bases, and 14 bases lay between the germline ends. CDR3 amino acids: CASSFPRESHQPQHF. CDR3 bases: TGTGCCAGCAGTTTCCCCCGGGAGTCCCATCAGCCCCAGCATTTT.

The chain employs TRBV2 and TRBJ2-1; D is ambiguous. CDR1 is SNHLY and CDR2 is FYNNEI in the germline V gene. V was trimmed by 7 bases and J by 8 bases, leaving 15 bases between them. The CDR3 is 13 amino acids. The chain's CDR3 is CASTEDVGHEQFF. The CDR3 bases are TGTGCCAGCACCGAGGATGTAGGGCATGAGCAGTTCTTC.

The chain links TRBV7-9 to TRBJ2-7; TRBD1 agrees at 9 bases. This CDR3 has 16 amino acids. Germline V gene data show CDR1 as SEHNR and CDR2 as FQNEAQ (reference sequence). V lost 0 bases and J lost 3; bases outside the gene matches: 6. The CDR3 reads CASSLARQGEIYEQYF. The CDR3 coding sequence is TGTGCCAGCAGCTTAGCGAGACAGGGGGAGATCTACGAGCAGTACTTC. The whole variable domain, remainder taken from reference TRBV7-9 and TRBJ2-7, is DTGVSQNPRHKITKRGQNVTFRCDPISEHNRLYWYRQTLGQGPEFLTYFQNEAQLEKSRLLSDRFSAERPKGSFSTLEIQRTEQGDSAMYLCASSLARQGEIYEQYFGPGTRLTVT.

This chain connects TRBV19 to TRBJ2-1, with D possibly being TRBD1 or TRBD2 (6 bases each). This CDR3 contains 16 residues. The V gene lost 4 bases and the J gene lost 2 bases, with 15 bases spanning the gap. Germline CDR1 LNHDA, CDR2 SQIVND (reference sequence). The CDR3 region has the DNA TGTGCCAGTAGTAAAGGGCACCGGGGGCCCTACAATGAGCAGTTCTTC. Amino acids: CASSKGHRGPYNEQFF. The variable domain in full, with the rest retrieved from reference TRBV19 and TRBJ2-1, is DGGITQSPKYLFRKEGQNVTLSCEQNLNHDAMYWYRQDPGQGLRLIYYSQIVNDFQKGDIAEGYSVSREKKESFPLTVTSAQKNPTAFYLCASSKGHRGPYNEQFFGPGTRLTVL.

The chain couples TRBV4-2 to TRBJ2-7; 7 positions match TRBD1. V lost 2 bases, J lost 6 bases, and 10 bases stayed unmatched. CDR3 size: 15 residues. The germline gives CDR1 LGHNA, CDR2 YNFKEQ. The CDR3 DNA follows: TGTGCCAGCAGCCAAATCGACAGGGATAGGGGCGAGCAGTACTTC. Translation gives CASSQIDRDRGEQYF.

This chain joins TRBV27 and TRBJ2-3, with D unclear. This CDR3 comprises 13 residues. V was clipped by 4 bases and J by 2 bases, with 7 bases between them. CDR1 is MNHEY, CDR2 SMNVEV, per germline (reference sequence). The CDR3 region has the DNA TGTGCCAGCAGTTCCCCCTACACAGATACGCAGTATTTT. Translated: CASSSPYTDTQYF.

The chain carries TRBV6-5 and TRBJ2-5; tentative D call: TRBD2 (5 bases). The CDR3 covers 12 residues. In germline, CDR1 is MNHEY, CDR2 SVGAGI. V lost 11 bases and J lost 0, with 10 bases in between. The CDR3 DNA is TGTGCCGCCGAGGGAGACCAAGAGACCCAGTACTTC. It translates to CAAEGDQETQYF.

This clone appeared a few times. The V and J genes are TRBV28 and TRBJ1-3; no reliable D call. Germline V gives CDR1 MDHEN, CDR2 SYDVKM. Trimming left V 3 bases short and J 0 bases short, with 12 bases between. The CDR3 sequence is 16 residues long. CDR3 nucleotide sequence: TGTGCCAGCAGTTTCTCTGGTACAGTCTCTGGAAACACCATATATTTT. Translation gives CASSFSGTVSGNTIYF.

The chain uses TRBV13 and TRBJ1-2; maybe TRBD1 (6 bases). Per the germline V gene, CDR1 is PRHDT and CDR2 is FYEKMQ (reference sequence). The V end was cut by 5 bases, the J end by 8 bases, with 18 bases between. The CDR3 is 14 amino acids. CDR3 loop: CASSPSYRERGYTF. Written as DNA, the CDR3 is TGTGCCAGCAGCCCATCTTACAGGGAGAGAGGCTACACCTTC.